This note documents a single T cell receptor (beta chain) sequence. Antigen: not known. The data stem from a study of radiotherapy plus CTLA-4 blockade in lung cancer. Study in general: Disease control was seen in roughly 30% of patients, objective responses in around 17%. General study points: Reported findings show early blood T cell clone dynamics, with interferon-beta, best predicted response. Blood-borne expansion of tumor-derived TCR clones followed radiotherapy plus ipilimumab.

The CDR3 runs 16 residues. Germline loops: CDR1 MNHEY, CDR2 SVGAGI. Assay: immunoSEQ multiplex PCR; the TCRdb copy retains only in-frame clones and omits some. The sample lists more than 60,000 clones; around 77% were seen once. This chain connects TRBV6-5 to TRBJ2-5, with TRBD1 identical over 11 bases. The end of the DNA aligns better with TRBJ2-7, so the J call may be wrong. Sequencing was performed on peripheral blood, taken from a patient treated with radiotherapy plus ipilimumab. The origin of this receptor is a human donor with non-small cell lung cancer who had a complete response to radiotherapy plus ipilimumab. The CDR3 DNA reads TGTGCCAGCAGTTACTCCCTCGGGACAGGGGGCTACGAGCAGTACTTC. Encoded protein: CASSYSLGTGGYEQYF.